One T cell receptor beta chain is described in this entry. The antigen remains undetermined. The read ends 3 residues shy of where the CDR3 ends; the end is completed using the germline J gene. These data come from a study of T cells in women clearing cervical HPV infection. Overall study: Case blood was drawn when the lesion was first found; control blood after infection became undetectable. HLA type stays a possible confounder, typing being limited. General study findings and limits: Cases carried less TRBV6-7 than controls: 0.11% versus 0.16%.

Germline CDR1 KGHSH, CDR2 LQKENI. The CDR3 sequence is 14 residues long. V lost 6 bases to trimming and J lost 6 bases; unmatched junction nucleotides: 7. The repertoire was sequenced with immunoSEQ multiplex PCR; TCRdb's copy has only in-frame clones and lacks some. Reported are roughly 28,000 clones; the ten largest clones contain around 10%. Sequencing used blood buffy coat. This chain links TRBV18 with TRBJ1-2; the match to TRBD1 covers 10 bases. The receptor was derived from a woman aged 18-70 years with a cervical HPV16 infection that either progressed to CIN3+ or cleared (not recorded which). CDR3 region: CASSAGTGEDGYTF. CDR3 DNA, as far as it was read: TGTGCCAGCTCCGCGGGGACAGGGGAGGATGGC.